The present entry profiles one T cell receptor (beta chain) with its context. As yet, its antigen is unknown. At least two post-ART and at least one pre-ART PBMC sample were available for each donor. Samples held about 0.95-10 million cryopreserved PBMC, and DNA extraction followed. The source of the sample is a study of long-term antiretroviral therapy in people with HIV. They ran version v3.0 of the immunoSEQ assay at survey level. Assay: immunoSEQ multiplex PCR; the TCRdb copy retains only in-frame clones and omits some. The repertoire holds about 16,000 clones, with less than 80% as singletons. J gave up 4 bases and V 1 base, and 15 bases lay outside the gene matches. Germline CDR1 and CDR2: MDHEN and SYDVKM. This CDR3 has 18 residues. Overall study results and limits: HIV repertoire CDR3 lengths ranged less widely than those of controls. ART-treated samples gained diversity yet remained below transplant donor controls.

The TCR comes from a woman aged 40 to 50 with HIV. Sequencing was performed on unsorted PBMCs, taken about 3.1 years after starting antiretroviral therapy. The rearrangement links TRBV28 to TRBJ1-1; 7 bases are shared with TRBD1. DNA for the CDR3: TGTGCCAGCAGTTTATATACTTTCTACGGAGGGGGCGGCACTGAAGCTTTCTTT. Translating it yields CASSLYTFYGGGGTEAFF.